This T cell receptor (beta chain) was recorded in a study of T-cell memory formation after mild COVID-19 (dated by TCRdb to about 2021). About the investigation overall: Most TCR sequence clusters were specific to one of the two donors. In two donors, T-cell clones that expanded and contracted after mild COVID-19 were followed by sequencing TCRalpha and TCRbeta repertoires longitudinally. The cohort was made up of two young adult volunteers, one female and one male, who were previously healthy.

TCRdb lists the instrument as Illumina NovaSeq 6000. Using 5'RACE with constant-segment primers, TCRalpha and TCRbeta cDNA libraries were constructed, with sample barcodes and unique molecular identifiers added in the process. Trizol reagent was used to extract RNA from every sample. Amplification of the libraries took two PCR steps, and the second step added a second sample barcode plus Illumina TruSeq adapters. Sequencing of libraries was performed on an Illumina NovaSeq with 2 x 150 bp paired-end reads. The paper's processing steps were these. The reads were demultiplexed and collapsed into UMI-guided consensus sequences using migec v1.2.7. Using mixcr v2.1.11, UMI consensuses were aligned to TRA and TRB V and J templates and then assembled into clonotypes. Expanded or contracted clonotypes were those called significant by both edgeR and NoisET, with noise models trained on biological replicates. For edgeR calls, a false discovery rate-adjusted p below 0.01 and a log2 fold-change threshold of 1 were applied. As an exploratory analysis of dynamics, max-normalized trajectories of the 1000 most abundant clonotypes were examined by PCA with hierarchical clustering. The CD4 or CD8 phenotype of responding clones was assigned using the separately sequenced CD4+ and CD8+ repertoires. TCRdb redid the processing of the public reads, applying fastp at Q25 and MiXCR, and retained in-frame beta chains. Every CDR3 protein is listed once, alongside the most common genes and DNA of its rows. The V and J calls here are based on TCRdb, not the publication. Within this sample are a few hundred thousand distinct CDR3 sequences, with roughly 21% of them counted one time only. The top ten constitute around 21% of the sample.

The study at large found these results: Clones contracting from day 15 to 85 had balanced CD4/CD8 phenotypes, while a second wave expanding from day 15 to 37 was biased towards CD4+. Whether the second-wave clones peaking on day 37 were SARS-CoV-2 specific was not confirmed. Contracting CD4+ clones were located mainly in the CM and EM memory subsets, whereas CD8+ clones were found to be enriched in EMRA. Some responding clones were found in pre-infection memory, which suggests that pre-existing cross-reactive memory T cells took part in the SARS-CoV-2 response. The study covered only two mild cases, and larger cohorts including severe cases with pre-infection samples were considered necessary.

Comments on this clonotype: Its antigen is not yet known. Within one base of it there is no much larger clone, and no base qualities were kept.

The germline V gene encodes CDR1 SGHAT and CDR2 FQNNGV. Ends trimmed: V by 4 bases, J by 6 bases; bases unmatched to a gene: 10. The CDR3, cysteine through phenylalanine, is 16 amino acids long. The kept DNA is CDR3 alone, 48 bases in frame from the first base. Ficoll-Paque density gradient centrifugation was the method used to isolate PBMCs. The sequenced material came from PBMCs or a T cell subset sorted from them (not recorded which). The receptor comes from a young man who had mild COVID-19 (a few samples of this study predate the infection). The sample titles of this study are shuffled in the database, so cell type and time point are left out; the donor was told from shared clones. This chain joins TRBV11-2 to TRBJ1-2; a stretch of 11 junction bases matches TRBD1. The nucleotide sequence is TGTGCCAGCAGCTCTCTTCGGGACAGGGGGTTTCATGGCTACACCTTC. Translation gives CASSSLRDRGFHGYTF.